Presented here are 15 T cell receptor beta chains from one specimen sequenced in a study of CD8 T cell repertoires and HIV-1 epitope variants. Libraries were prepared by immunoSEQ multiplex PCR; TCRdb keeps only in-frame clonotypes and omits some of them. The table records roughly 5,000 clones, 65% to 80% of them present only once. What these receptors recognize is not known. Sequencing was performed on cultured CD8+ T cells derived from PBMCs. The receptors derive from a male donor with HIV.

The chain employs TRBV4-1 and TRBJ2-3, with unresolved D. The CDR3 contains 13 residues. The germline CDR1 and CDR2 sequences are MGHRA and YSYEKL. The germline V and J ends were trimmed by 0 bases and 0 bases, with 1 base remaining between them. The CDR3 protein is CASSQDSTDTQYF. The DNA of the CDR3 is TGCGCCAGCAGCCAAGACAGCACAGATACGCAGTATTTT.

J is TRBJ1-3 and V is TRBV9, with TRBD2 identical over 9 bases. The J call may be faulty, since TRBJ2-2 better matches the DNA end. Germline CDR1 and CDR2: SGDLS and YYNGEE. The CDR3 totals 15 residues. Here the CDR3 DNA reads TGTGCCAGCAGTCTGTCTAGCGGGGTTACCGGGGAGCTGTTTTTT. This codes for CASSLSSGVTGELFF.

The chain's CDR3 is CASSPLEGEWVYEQYF. The CDR3, as DNA: TGTGCCAGCAGCCCTCTCGAGGGGGAGTGGGTCTACGAGCAGTACTTC. The chain joins TRBV7-9 to TRBJ2-5, with D possibly matching TRBD1 (6 bases). The J call may be incorrect, as the DNA end agrees better with TRBJ2-7. Germline V lookup: CDR1 SEHNR, CDR2 FQNEAQ (reference sequence). The CDR3 is 16 amino acids.

This chain joins TRBV6-1 and TRBJ2-1, with 7 bases aligning to TRBD1. V shed 6 bases and J 9 bases; nucleotides not matched to a gene: 11. Germline V gene data show CDR1 as MNHNS and CDR2 as SASEGT. The CDR3 is made up of 14 amino acids. DNA of the CDR3: TGTGCCAGCAGGGGGAATGAGGGGGCGGGTGAGCAGTTCTTC. The encoded protein is CASRGNEGAGEQFF.

The chain couples TRBV5-6 to TRBJ2-7; a possible D gene is TRBD1 (6 bases). The germline V gene has CDR1 SGHDT and CDR2 YYEEEE. This CDR3 region has 14 residues. Trimming cost V 4 bases and J 0 bases, with 11 bases left between them. This CDR3 reads CASSLQGISYEQYF. DNA of the CDR3: TGTGCCAGCAGCCTACAGGGAATCTCCTACGAGCAGTACTTC.

This chain joins TRBV5-1 and TRBJ2-4; 8 nucleotides align to TRBD1. The V gene's germline CDR1 is SGHRS and CDR2 YFSETQ. This CDR3 spans 15 amino acids. V lost 6 bases and J lost 5; bases outside the gene matches: 10. CDR3 in amino acids: CASMDPGGDENIQYF. The CDR3 DNA follows: TGCGCCAGCATGGACCCAGGGGGCGATGAAAACATTCAGTACTTC.

By sample fraction, this clone is medium-sized. This chain joins TRBV13 and TRBJ2-1; D tentatively fits TRBD1 or TRBD2 (6 bases each). This CDR3 comprises 16 residues. CDR1 is PRHDT, CDR2 FYEKMQ, per germline (reference sequence). Deletions cut 5 bases from V and 3 bases from J, with 17 bases between. CDR3 sequence (DNA): TGTGCCAGCAGCCCCCTCTCTGGGGGGCTCTACAATGAGCAGTTCTTC. This encodes CASSPLSGGLYNEQFF.

The J gene is TRBJ2-7, the V gene TRBV5-6; a possible D gene is TRBD2 (5 bases). The CDR3 consists of 11 residues. Trimming shortened V by 3 bases and J by 4 bases, and 5 bases separated the two germline ends. Germline CDR1 SGHDT, CDR2 YYEEEE. The CDR3 reads CASSSGYEQYF. The CDR3 DNA sequence: TGTGCCAGCAGCTCGGGGTACGAGCAGTACTTC.

The rearrangement joins TRBV29-1 to TRBJ2-5; tentatively, D is TRBD1 or TRBD2 (5 bases each). Germline CDR1 and CDR2: SQVTM and ANQGSEA. V was clipped by 4 bases and J by 5 bases, with 17 bases between them. This CDR3 is built from 14 residues. CDR3 sequence: CSVGLWGRDETQYF. In nucleotides, the CDR3 is TGCAGCGTTGGGCTCTGGGGCAGGGACGAGACCCAGTACTTC.

This sequence joins TRBV28 and TRBJ2-5, with TRBD1 matching over 9 bases. CDR3 length equals 16 residues. Germline CDR1 and CDR2: MDHEN and SYDVKM. With 1 base clipped from V and 5 bases from J, the junction kept 8 bases outside the gene matches. For the CDR3, the DNA is TGTGCCAGCAGTTTATATCCGACAGGGGGGTTGGAGACCCAGTACTTC. It codes for CASSLYPTGGLETQYF.

This chain links TRBV11-3 with TRBJ2-1; D ambiguous. The CDR3 has 13 amino acids. The V end was cut by 0 bases, the J end by 9 bases, with 9 bases between. Looked up from germline, CDR1 is SGHNT and CDR2 is YENEEA. CDR3 in amino acids: CASSLDGASEQFF. DNA for the CDR3: TGTGCCAGCAGCTTAGACGGTGCCAGTGAGCAGTTCTTC.

In DNA form, the CDR3 reads TGCGCCAGCAGCCAAGATCGCTACGAGCAGTACTTC. Its protein is CASSQDRYEQYF. The rearrangement joins TRBV4-3 to TRBJ2-7, with D hard to call. V was clipped by 0 bases and J by 3 bases, with 3 bases between them. The CDR3 has 12 residues. Germline V gene sequence: CDR1 LGHNA, CDR2 YSLEER.

There are a few counts of this clone. The V call is TRBV21-1, the J call TRBJ2-7. TRBV21-1 is described as a pseudogene. This CDR3 is 13 amino acids long. The CDR3 spells CASSLPSSYEQYF. The CDR3 nucleotides are TGTGCCAGCAGCTTACCAAGCTCCTACGAGCAGTACTTC.

J is TRBJ1-4 and V is TRBV28; a possible D gene is TRBD1 (6 bases). The CDR3 extends over 18 amino acids. V was pared by 2 bases and J by 6 bases, with 22 bases between. Germline V gene lookup returns CDR1 MDHEN and CDR2 SYDVKM. Written as DNA, the CDR3 is TGTGCCAGCAGTTTAAGGGGACATTACATTAATTCGGATGAAAAACTGTTTTTT. Its translation: CASSLRGHYINSDEKLFF. Using reference TRBV28 and TRBJ1-4 for the parts outside the CDR3, the full variable domain is DVKVTQSSRYLVKRTGEKVFLECVQDMDHENMFWYRQDPGLGLRLIYFSYDVKMKEKGDIPEGYSVSREKKERFSLILESASTNQTSMYLCASSLRGHYINSDEKLFFGSGTQLSVL.

The rearrangement links TRBV9 to TRBJ2-7; a weak D match, TRBD2 (6 bases). The CDR3 runs 15 residues. Trimming took 0 bases from V and 2 from J, leaving 12 bases between them. The germline V gene encodes CDR1 SGDLS and CDR2 YYNGEE. The CDR3 here is CASSVGKGLTYEQYF. The CDR3 DNA is TGTGCCAGCAGCGTAGGGAAAGGACTAACCTACGAGCAGTACTTC.